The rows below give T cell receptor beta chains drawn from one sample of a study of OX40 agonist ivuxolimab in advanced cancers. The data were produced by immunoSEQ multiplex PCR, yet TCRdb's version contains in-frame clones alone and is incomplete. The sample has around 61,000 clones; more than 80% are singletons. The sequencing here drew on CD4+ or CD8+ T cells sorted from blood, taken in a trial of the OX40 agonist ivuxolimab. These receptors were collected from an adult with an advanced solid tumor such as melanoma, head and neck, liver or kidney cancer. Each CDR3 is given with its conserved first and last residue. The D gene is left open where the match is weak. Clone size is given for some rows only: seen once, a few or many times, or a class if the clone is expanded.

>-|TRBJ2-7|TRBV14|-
CASSQELVGEQYF
TGTGCCAGCAGCCAAGAACTAGTTGGCGAGCAGTACTTC
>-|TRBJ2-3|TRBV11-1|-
CASSFGDTYTDTQYF
TGTGCCAGCAGCTTTGGGGACACTTACACAGATACGCAGTATTTT
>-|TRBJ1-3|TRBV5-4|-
CASSLGSSGNTIYF
TGTGCCAGCAGCTTGGGCTCCTCTGGAAACACCATATATTTT
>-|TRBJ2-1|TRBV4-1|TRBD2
CASSPRGVGPNEQFF
TGCGCCAGCAGCCCCCGGGGGGTTGGACCCAATGAGCAGTTCTTC
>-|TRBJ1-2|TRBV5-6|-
CASSWDPLYGYTF
TGTGCCAGCAGCTGGGATCCGCTCTATGGCTACACCTTC
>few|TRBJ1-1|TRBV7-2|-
CASSLATGTEAFF
TGTGCCAGCAGCTTAGCGACGGGTACTGAAGCTTTCTTT
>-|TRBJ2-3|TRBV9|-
CASSVNHQDTQYF
TGTGCCAGCAGCGTAAACCACCAAGATACGCAGTATTTT
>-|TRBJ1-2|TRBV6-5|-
CASSYGGGRGYGYTF
TGTGCCAGCAGTTACGGCGGGGGAAGAGGCTATGGCTACACCTTC
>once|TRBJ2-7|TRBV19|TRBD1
CASSSGQGYEQYF
TGTGCCAGTAGTAGCGGACAGGGCTACGAGCAGTACTTC
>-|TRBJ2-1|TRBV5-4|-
CASSRRISYNEQFF
TGCGCCAGCAGCCGTAGAATATCCTACAATGAGCAGTTCTTC
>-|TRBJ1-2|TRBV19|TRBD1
CASSSPGQGALMLFTGYTF
TGTGCCAGTAGTTCGCCGGGACAGGGAGCCCTTATGCTCTTTACAGGCTACACCTTC
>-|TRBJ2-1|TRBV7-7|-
CASRRGSYNEQFF
TGTGCCAGCCGTCGTGGCTCCTACAATGAGCAGTTCTTC
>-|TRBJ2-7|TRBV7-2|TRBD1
CASSVATGASEQYF
TGTGCCAGCAGCGTAGCGACAGGGGCTAGCGAGCAGTACTTC
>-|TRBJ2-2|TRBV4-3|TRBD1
CASSQVRGTDTNTGELFF
TGCGCCAGCAGCCAAGTGAGGGGGACAGATACGAACACCGGGGAGCTGTTTTTT
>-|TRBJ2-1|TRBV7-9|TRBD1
CASSPDRGHNEQFF
TGTGCCAGCAGCCCAGACAGGGGCCACAATGAGCAGTTCTTC
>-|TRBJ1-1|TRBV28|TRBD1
CASKGGGRTEAFF
TGTGCCAGCAAGGGAGGGGGCCGTACTGAAGCTTTCTTT
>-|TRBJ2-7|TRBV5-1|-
CASSTDGIYEQYF
TGCGCCAGCAGCACGGACGGGATCTACGAGCAGTACTTC
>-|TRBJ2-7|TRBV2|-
CASSTQGNEQYF
TGTGCCAGCAGTACCCAGGGGAACGAGCAGTACTTC
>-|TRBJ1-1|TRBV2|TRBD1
CASSQGDTEAFF
TGTGCCAGCAGCCAGGGGGATACTGAAGCTTTCTTT
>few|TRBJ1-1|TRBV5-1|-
CASSLLGDTEAFF
TGCGCCAGCAGCCTGTTGGGGGACACTGAAGCTTTCTTT
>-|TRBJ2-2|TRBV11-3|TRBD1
CASSKQGARTGELFF
TGTGCCAGCAGCAAACAGGGGGCGCGCACCGGGGAGCTGTTTTTT
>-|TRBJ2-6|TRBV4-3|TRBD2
CASSQGSASGGVGANVLTF
TGCGCCAGCAGCCAAGGCAGCGCTAGCGGGGGGGTTGGGGCCAACGTCCTGACTTTC
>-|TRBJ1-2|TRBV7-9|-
CASSPSWTEEYGYTF
TGTGCCAGCAGCCCTAGTTGGACAGAAGAGTATGGCTACACCTTC
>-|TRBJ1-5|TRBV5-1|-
CASSLGLNSNQPQHF
TGCGCCAGCAGCTTGGGACTAAATAGCAATCAGCCCCAGCATTTT
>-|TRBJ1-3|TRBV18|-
CASSPNNLPSGNTIYF
TGTGCCAGCTCACCAAATAATTTGCCATCTGGAAACACCATATATTTT
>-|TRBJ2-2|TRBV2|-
CASSIQQRIGELFF
TGTGCCAGCAGTATTCAACAGCGAATAGGGGAGCTGTTTTTT
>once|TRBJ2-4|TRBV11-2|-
CASSHRVAKNIQYF
TGTGCCAGCAGCCATCGAGTAGCCAAAAACATTCAGTACTTC
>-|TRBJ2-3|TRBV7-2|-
CASSEVDSSNF
TGTGCCAGCAGCGAAGTGGACTCTAGTAATTTT
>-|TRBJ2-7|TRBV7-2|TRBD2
CASSLNAGGYEQYF
TGTGCCAGCAGCTTAAATGCGGGGGGCTACGAGCAGTACTTC
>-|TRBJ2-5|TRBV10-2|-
CASSESRGETQYF
TGCGCCAGCAGTGAGTCTAGGGGAGAGACCCAGTACTTC
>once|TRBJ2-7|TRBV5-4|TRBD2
CASSGGLAGEAYEQYF
TGTGCCAGCAGCGGGGGACTAGCGGGGGAGGCCTACGAGCAGTACTTC
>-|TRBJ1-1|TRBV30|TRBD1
CACLDRATEAFF
TGTGCCTGCCTAGACAGGGCCACTGAAGCTTTCTTT
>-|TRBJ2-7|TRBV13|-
CASSLGGGFSYEQYF
TGTGCCAGCAGCTTAGGTGGCGGGTTCTCCTACGAGCAGTACTTC
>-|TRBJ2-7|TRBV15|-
CATSREGYEQYF
TGTGCCACCAGCAGAGAGGGCTACGAGCAGTACTTC
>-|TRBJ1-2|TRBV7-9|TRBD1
CASSLAGQGAGYTF
TGTGCCAGCAGCCTAGCCGGACAGGGAGCTGGCTACACCTTC
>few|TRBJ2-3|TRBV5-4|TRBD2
CASSVSGGGTDTQYF
TGTGCCAGCAGCGTTAGCGGGGGGGGCACAGATACGCAGTATTTT
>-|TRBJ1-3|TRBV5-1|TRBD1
CASSLGTGANTIYF
TGCGCCAGCAGCTTGGGGACAGGGGCAAACACCATATATTTT
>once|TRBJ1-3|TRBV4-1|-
CASSQEKAAAGNTIYF
TGCGCCAGCAGCCAAGAGAAGGCGGCGGCTGGAAACACCATATATTTT
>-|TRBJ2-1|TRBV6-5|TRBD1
CASSRTGGDEQFF
TGTGCCAGCAGTCGGACAGGGGGCGATGAGCAGTTCTTC
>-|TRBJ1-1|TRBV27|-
CASSRRAITEAFF
TGTGCCAGCAGTAGAAGGGCTATCACTGAAGCTTTCTTT
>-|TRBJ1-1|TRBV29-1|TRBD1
CSVELLTGAAFF
TGCAGCGTTGAACTTCTTACAGGGGCAGCTTTCTTT
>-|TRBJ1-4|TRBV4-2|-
CASTVSEGLLHEKLFF
TGTGCCAGCACCGTCTCGGAAGGGTTGTTGCACGAAAAACTGTTTTTT